The source of this T cell receptor beta chain is a study of blood T cells in healthy people across ages. A word on this clonotype: No antigen is known for it.

Study-wide results and limits: Among T cells, TCR beta diversity per million cells dropped roughly linearly as age rose. Any changes in expanded clonotypes were possibly confounded, as donor CMV status remained unknown.

With 5 bases removed from V and 3 bases from J, the gap between germline ends came to 13 bases. Germline loops: CDR1 SGHTA, CDR2 FQGNSA. The CDR3 is made up of 14 amino acids. The authors ran a second PCR of 7 to 11 cycles using a sample-barcoded 5' primer and a J-beta primer mix. TCRdb re-analysed the 5' RACE reads in MiXCR, keeping a single row per CDR3 protein. The table shows hundreds of thousands of distinct CDR3 sequences, with 24% occurring only once. This same sample was also part of a study on T cells of mothers and their children.

The sequencing sample was made of blood. The clonotype comes from a boy aged 5-17 years in good health. The chain carries TRBV7-2 and TRBJ1-1; the D is unclear. Here the CDR3 DNA reads TGTGCCAGCAGCCAAAGAGTACCGGACACTGAAGCTTTCTTT. It yields the protein CASSQRVPDTEAFF.